This is a list of T cell receptor beta chains from one sample in a study of cytomegalovirus exposure and HLA in healthy donors. TCRdb's copy holds only in-frame clones and misses some; the assay was immunoSEQ multiplex PCR. The sample has approximately 170,000 clones, around 75% seen once. Sequencing used PBMCs. The receptors here all came from a male donor in good health and CMV-seronegative. Both conserved end residues are trimmed from each CDR3.

TRBV27	TRBJ1-2	ASSLGFRTAYRNKGYT
TRBV7-7	TRBJ2-7	ASSPRLAGVHEQY
TRBV10-3	TRBJ1-1	AISPSGIEAF
TRBV6-5	TRBJ2-3	ASSYSGGGTDTQY
TRBV27	TRBJ2-5	ASCPGGDRDAGTQY
TRBV6-5	TRBJ2-5	ASNRAGSQETQY
TRBV20-1	TRBJ2-5	STLAAETQY
TRBV6-5	TRBJ2-5	ASSFRLAGRGNQY
TRBV2	TRBJ1-2	ASSAGTVYGYT
TRBV4-1	TRBJ2-2	ASKTGAGTGELF
TRBV5-4	TRBJ2-7	ASSSPTGGFLGEQY
TRBV5-4	TRBJ1-2	ASSSRTRFYGYT
TRBV5-4	TRBJ2-5	ASSFLGHQVPRETQY
TRBV19	TRBJ2-1	ATTGGYEQF
TRBV2	TRBJ2-3	ASLGGDTQY
TRBV7-9	TRBJ1-1	ASSLGQGTEAF
TRBV12-5	TRBJ1-6	ASGLVLLTGGNSPLH
TRBV5-1	TRBJ1-2	ASSLEGTGGNGYT
TRBV5-4	TRBJ2-5	ASSSGLAGETQY
TRBV28	TRBJ2-7	ASSWGTTSTEQY
TRBV2	TRBJ2-2	ASKGGWAGELF
TRBV28	TRBJ1-4	ASSSSGQGGEKLF
TRBV9	TRBJ2-7	ASGPLSGSPHEQY
TRBV5-1	TRBJ2-1	ASSLGGAAHNEQF
TRBV11-2	TRBJ1-1	ASSSLQNTEAF
TRBV5-1	TRBJ2-7	ASSLRQGSYEQY
TRBV15	TRBJ1-5	ATSPGSYSNQPQH
TRBV30	TRBJ1-5	AWSLGADQPQH
TRBV5-5	TRBJ2-7	ASSPYRQRTSYEQY
TRBV27	TRBJ1-2	ASSLLGQNYGYT
TRBV5-6	TRBJ2-7	ASSLYSVNEQY
TRBV4-1	TRBJ2-7	ASSNTRDRSYEQY
TRBV6-6	TRBJ1-1	ASRLPGQGRGTEAF
TRBV7-7	TRBJ2-1	ASSYRDSPFNEQF
TRBV19	TRBJ2-2	ASSNGRGVSGELF
TRBV4-1	TRBJ2-3	ASSQDGRGRDTDTQY